The present T cell receptor (beta chain) was sequenced within a study of identical twins. This clonotype showed up just a few times. Its target is unknown. Using its own MiXCR run on the 5' RACE reads, TCRdb lists one record per CDR3 protein. The repertoire has under 350,000 distinct CDR3 sequences, nearly 9.5% of them found once; the top ten carry 7% to 8.5%. General study findings and limits: There was an excess of low generation probability in the out-of-frame alpha sequences that twins shared.

CDR3 length: 17 residues. Germline V gene lookup returns CDR1 SGHDN and CDR2 FVKESK. Trimming cost V 3 bases and J 5 bases; bases outside gene matches: 9. This sample was shared with a second study, whose subject was yellow fever vaccine responses in identical twins.

The sequenced material came from CD8+ T cells sorted from blood. This clonotype was sampled from a woman aged 18-29 years in good health. V usage is TRBV14 and J usage is TRBJ2-1; 11 nucleotides match TRBD2. In DNA, the CDR3 is TGTGCCAGCAGCCACCGGACTAGCGGGTATAGGAACAATGAGCAGTTCTTC. This gives the protein CASSHRTSGYRNNEQFF.